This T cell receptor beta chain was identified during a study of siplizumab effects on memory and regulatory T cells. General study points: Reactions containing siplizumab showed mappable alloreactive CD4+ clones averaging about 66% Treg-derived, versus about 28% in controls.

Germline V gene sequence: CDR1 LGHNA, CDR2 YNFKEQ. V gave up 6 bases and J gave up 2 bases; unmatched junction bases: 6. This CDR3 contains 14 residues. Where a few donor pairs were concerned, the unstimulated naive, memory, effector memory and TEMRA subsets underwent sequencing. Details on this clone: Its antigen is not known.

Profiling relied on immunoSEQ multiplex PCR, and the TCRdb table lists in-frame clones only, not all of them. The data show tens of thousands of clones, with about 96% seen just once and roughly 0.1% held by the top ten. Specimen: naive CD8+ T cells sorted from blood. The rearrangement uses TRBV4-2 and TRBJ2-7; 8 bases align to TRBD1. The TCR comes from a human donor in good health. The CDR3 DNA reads TGTGCCAGCAGTTATGGGACAGGAGCCTACGAGCAGTACTTC. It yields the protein CASSYGTGAYEQYF.